The present TCR beta chain was sequenced within a study of cytomegalovirus exposure and HLA in healthy donors. Study-level findings and limits: As immune exposure information, only CMV serostatus was available.

As for this clone: Its specificity is unknown.

In nominal health when sampled, donors likely had unrecorded immune exposures nonetheless. This CDR3 region has 16 residues. V lost 1 base to trimming and J lost 3 bases, with 12 bases between them. CDR1 and CDR2 (germline): MGHRA, YSYEKL. In the PCR, 60 Vbeta and 13 Jbeta primers were used. The table came from immunoSEQ multiplex PCR; TCRdb's copy has only in-frame clones and leaves some out. The sample holds approximately 140,000 clones, over 70% seen once. This chain connects TRBV4-1 to TRBJ2-2, with unresolved D. This clonotype was obtained from a woman aged 40 to 50 in good health and CMV-seronegative. Source material: PBMCs. CDR3 in amino acids: CASSQGPLRDTGELFF. Written as DNA, the CDR3 is TGCGCCAGCAGCCAAGGTCCCCTACGTGACACCGGGGAGCTGTTTTTT.